The T cell receptor beta chain under discussion was sequenced for a study of identical twins (dated by TCRdb to the mid-2010s). The study in broad terms: To test whether fetal clonotypes persist, the study used deep sequencing on TCR alpha and beta repertoires from monozygotic twins, unrelated adults of various ages, and cord blood. Replicate twin experiments were performed at different times using different library preparation protocols to rule out contamination. Points the paper makes about the study in general: In monozygotic twins, out-of-frame TCR alpha sharing was systematically underestimated by recombination models, although the models agreed with sharing between unrelated individuals. Zero-insertion analyses could be partly confounded by invariant T cells such as MAIT and iNKT, though diverse VJ usage argued against such confounding for most clonotypes. Fewer insertions were carried by abundant cord blood beta clonotypes; a weaker similar trend was observed in young adult naive repertoires, while no such trend was observed in memory repertoires. In beta out-of-frame sequences, excess twin sharing was weaker, because having fewer shared sequences lowered the signal-to-noise ratio. Compared with coincidental sharing between unrelated individuals, an excess of low generation-probability sequences was observed among out-of-frame TCR alpha sequences shared between twins. Because the same donors could not be followed over many years, the conclusions depended on cross-sectional statistical analysis.

Counted from cysteine to phenylalanine, this CDR3 has 21 amino acids. CDR3 DNA is the only sequence kept; it has 63 bases, read in frame from the first base. Libraries were built with 5' RACE. Data came from an Illumina HiSeq 2000. Template switching added a universal primer binding site, and the final cDNA carried a unique molecular identifier that allowed TCR cDNA molecules to be counted accurately. First-strand cDNA for TCR alpha and beta chains was synthesized from specific primers in the conserved constant-segment region. To control for contamination, each cDNA library was double barcoded with a SMART-Mk sample barcode plus Illumina barcodes. Two successive PCR steps introduced TruSeq adapter sequences along with Illumina sample barcodes. The TCR alpha and beta cDNA libraries were sequenced on the Illumina HiSeq platform using custom primers. In the source study's methods: MiGEC processed the raw reads to extract unique molecular identifiers, while MiXCR was used to determine the CDR3 positions. Recombination models were inferred per individual with the repgenHMM and IGoR tools using an EM algorithm. The tcR package in R was used for shared clonotype analysis, with sharing normalized by the product of cloneset sizes. To study raw recombination free of thymic and clonal selection effects, out-of-frame nonproductive sequences were analyzed. TCRdb reworked the public reads: Q25 trimming with fastp, MiXCR clone assembly, productive beta chains retained. Rows are combined by CDR3 protein, so each entry shows the most common genes and DNA. These V and J calls originate from TCRdb's pipeline instead of the authors' own analysis. The sample table lists over 550,000 distinct CDR3 sequences, roughly 6.6% of them with a count of one. 1.5% to 2% of the sample belongs to the ten largest clones.

This clonotype was recorded many times. Its binding antigen is unknown. One base away there is no much larger clone; base qualities are not given. Every donor was a healthy Caucasian. Three pairs of female monozygotic twins, all aged 18 to 29 years, were included in the twin cohort. Peripheral blood mononuclear cells were used as the source from which RNA for TCR libraries was isolated. These data also formed part of another study, on yellow fever vaccine responses in identical twins. As that second paper reports: The authors reported that the T cell response to vaccination in identical twins appeared partly convergent and partly personalized. The study precisely tracked vaccine-responding T cell clones in identical twins.

The receptor's source is a woman younger than 35 in good health. The material sequenced was PBMCs. The receptor chain draws on TRBV21-1 and TRBJ2-5; TRBD2 is the table's D call, not checked against the DNA. TRBV21-1 is shown as a pseudogene. In nucleotide form, the sequence is TGTGCCAGCAGCAAAGGGTACCGACTAGCGGGGGGCCTCCCGTACCAAGAGACCCAGTACTTC. Its translation reads: CASSKGYRLAGGLPYQETQYF.